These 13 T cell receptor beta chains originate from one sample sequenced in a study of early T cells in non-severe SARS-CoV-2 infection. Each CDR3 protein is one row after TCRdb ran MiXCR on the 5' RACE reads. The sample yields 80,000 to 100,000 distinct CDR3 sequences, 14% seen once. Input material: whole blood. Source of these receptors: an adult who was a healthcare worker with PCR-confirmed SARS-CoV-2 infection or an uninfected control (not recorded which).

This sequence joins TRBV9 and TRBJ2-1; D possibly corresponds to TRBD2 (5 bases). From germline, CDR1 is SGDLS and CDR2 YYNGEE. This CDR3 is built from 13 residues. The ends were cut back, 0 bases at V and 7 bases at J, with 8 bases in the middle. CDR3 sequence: CASSVVGENEQFF. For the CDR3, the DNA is TGTGCCAGCAGCGTAGTCGGGGAGAATGAGCAGTTCTTC. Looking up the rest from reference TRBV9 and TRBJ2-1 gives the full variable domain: DSGVTQTPKHLITATGQRVTLRCSPRSGDLSVYWYQQSLDQGLQFLIQYYNGEERAKGNILERFSAQQFPDLHSELNLSSLELGDSALYFCASSVVGENEQFFGPGTRLTVL.

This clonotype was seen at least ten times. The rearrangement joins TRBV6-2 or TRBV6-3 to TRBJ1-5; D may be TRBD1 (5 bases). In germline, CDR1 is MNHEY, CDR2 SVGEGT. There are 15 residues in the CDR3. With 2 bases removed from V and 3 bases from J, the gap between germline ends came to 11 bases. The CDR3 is CASSYLEQDNQPQHF. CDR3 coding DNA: TGTGCCAGCAGTTACCTCGAACAGGACAATCAGCCCCAGCATTTT.

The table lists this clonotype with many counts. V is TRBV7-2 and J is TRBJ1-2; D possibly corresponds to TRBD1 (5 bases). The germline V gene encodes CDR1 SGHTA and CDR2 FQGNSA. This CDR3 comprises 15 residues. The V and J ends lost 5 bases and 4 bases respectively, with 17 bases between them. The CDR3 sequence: CASSPQTSRAYGYTF. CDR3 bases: TGTGCCAGCAGCCCACAAACGAGCAGGGCCTATGGCTACACCTTC. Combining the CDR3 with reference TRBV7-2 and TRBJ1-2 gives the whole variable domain GAGVSQSPSNKVTEKGKDVELRCDPISGHTALYWYRQSLGQGLEFLIYFQGNSAPDKSGLPSDRFSAERTGGSVSTLTIQRTQQEDSAVYLCASSPQTSRAYGYTFGSGTRLTVV.

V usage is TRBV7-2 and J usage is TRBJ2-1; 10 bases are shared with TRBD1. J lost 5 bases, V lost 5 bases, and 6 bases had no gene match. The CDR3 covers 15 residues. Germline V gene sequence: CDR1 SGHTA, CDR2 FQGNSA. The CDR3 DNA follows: TGTGCCAGCAGCCCGTGGACAGGGGGGAACAATGAGCAGTTCTTC. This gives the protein CASSPWTGGNNEQFF.

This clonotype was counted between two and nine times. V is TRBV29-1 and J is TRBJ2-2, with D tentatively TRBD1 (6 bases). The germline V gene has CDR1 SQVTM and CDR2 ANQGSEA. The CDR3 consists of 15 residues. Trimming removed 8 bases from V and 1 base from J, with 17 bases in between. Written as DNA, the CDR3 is TGCAGCCGAGGGGGACCGCGTAAGAACACCGGGGAGCTGTTTTTT. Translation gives CSRGGPRKNTGELFF.

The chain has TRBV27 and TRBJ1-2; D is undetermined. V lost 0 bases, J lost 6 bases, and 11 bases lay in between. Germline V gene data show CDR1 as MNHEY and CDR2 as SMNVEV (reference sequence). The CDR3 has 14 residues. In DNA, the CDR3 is TGTGCCAGCAGTTTATCCCCCGGGTCGGATGGCTACACCTTC. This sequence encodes CASSLSPGSDGYTF.

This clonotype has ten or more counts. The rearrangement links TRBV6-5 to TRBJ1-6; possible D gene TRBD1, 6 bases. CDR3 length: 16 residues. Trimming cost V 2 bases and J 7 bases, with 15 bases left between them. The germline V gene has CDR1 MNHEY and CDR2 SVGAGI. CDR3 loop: CASSYGGSQGNSPLHF. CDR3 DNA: TGTGCCAGCAGTTACGGGGGGTCCCAGGGGAATTCACCCCTCCACTTT.

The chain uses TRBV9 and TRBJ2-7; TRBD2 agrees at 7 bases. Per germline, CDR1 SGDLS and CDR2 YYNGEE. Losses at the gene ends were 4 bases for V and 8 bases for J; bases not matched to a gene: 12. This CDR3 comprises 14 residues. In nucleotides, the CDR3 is TGTGCCAGCAGCTCCGCCTCGGACGGGACTAAGCAGTACTTC. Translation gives CASSSASDGTKQYF. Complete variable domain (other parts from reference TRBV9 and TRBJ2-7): DSGVTQTPKHLITATGQRVTLRCSPRSGDLSVYWYQQSLDQGLQFLIQYYNGEERAKGNILERFSAQQFPDLHSELNLSSLELGDSALYFCASSSASDGTKQYFGPGTRLTVT.

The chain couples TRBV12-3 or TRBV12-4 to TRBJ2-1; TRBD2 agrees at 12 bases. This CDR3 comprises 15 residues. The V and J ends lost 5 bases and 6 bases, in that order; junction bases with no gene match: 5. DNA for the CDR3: TGTGCCAGCAGTCCCGGACTAGCGGGGACCAATGAGCAGTTCTTC. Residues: CASSPGLAGTNEQFF.

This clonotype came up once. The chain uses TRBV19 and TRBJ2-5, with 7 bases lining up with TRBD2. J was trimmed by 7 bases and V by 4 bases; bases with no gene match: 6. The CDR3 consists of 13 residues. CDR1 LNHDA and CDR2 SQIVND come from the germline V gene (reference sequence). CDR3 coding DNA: TGTGCCAGTAGTACGGGACTACGCGGGACCCAGTACTTC. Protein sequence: CASSTGLRGTQYF.

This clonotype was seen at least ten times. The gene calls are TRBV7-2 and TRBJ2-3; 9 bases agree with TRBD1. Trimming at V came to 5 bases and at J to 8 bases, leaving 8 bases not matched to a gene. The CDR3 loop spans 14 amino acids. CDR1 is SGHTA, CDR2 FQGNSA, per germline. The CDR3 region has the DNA TGTGCCAGCAGCCGCCCGTTGACAGGGGGTACGCAGTATTTT. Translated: CASSRPLTGGTQYF.

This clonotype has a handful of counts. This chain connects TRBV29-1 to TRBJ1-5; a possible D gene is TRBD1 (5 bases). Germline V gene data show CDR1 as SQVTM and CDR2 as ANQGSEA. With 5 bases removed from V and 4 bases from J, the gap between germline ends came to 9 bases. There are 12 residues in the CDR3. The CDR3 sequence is CSVTTENQPQHF. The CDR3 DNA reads TGCAGCGTTACGACAGAGAATCAGCCCCAGCATTTT.

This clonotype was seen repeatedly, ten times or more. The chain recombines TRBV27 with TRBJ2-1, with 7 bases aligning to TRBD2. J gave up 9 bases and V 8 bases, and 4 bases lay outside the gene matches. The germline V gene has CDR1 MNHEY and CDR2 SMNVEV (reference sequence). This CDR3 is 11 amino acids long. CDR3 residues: CASGLGVEQFF. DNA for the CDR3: TGTGCCAGCGGACTAGGGGTTGAGCAGTTCTTC.